What follows is one T cell receptor (beta chain) and its context. What antigen it recognizes has not been identified. Base qualities are not provided; no much larger clone lies one nucleotide away. These data come from a study of T cell responses to AZD1222 COVID-19 vaccine (dated by TCRdb to about 2021). Study-wide context: A total of approximately 230 trial participants underwent TCR sequencing, of whom nearly 210 received two doses of AZD1222 and around 26 received two doses of the MenACWY control vaccine. Enrollment into the trials was organized by age into subgroups of 18-55, 56-69 and 70-plus years, and those subgroups contained about 160, 30 and 59 TCR-sequenced participants, respectively. The paper's findings and limits, for the study overall: Because no samples from the day 14 peak response were available, repertoires could be characterized only after the peak T cell response. Spike-specific TCR breadth and depth rose significantly after two AZD1222 doses compared with day 0 and with MenACWY recipients. Nearly half of unique spike-specific TCRs reportedly recognized epitopes outside regions mutated in the B.1.351 and B.1.1.7 variants. Only 5 to 7 AZD1222 recipients were SARS-CoV-2 seropositive at baseline, limiting conclusions about previously exposed vaccinees. Participants were mostly white British and included more females than males, and it was suggested by the authors that clonal diversity may have been underestimated. Vaccine-associated CD4 TCRs spanned the whole spike protein, with dominant responses in regions 160-218 and 743-854. In the small 56-69-year group, the increase in depth fell short of significance, most likely because of low power.

The CDR3 regions of human TCRbeta chains were analyzed by immunosequencing. As for how the authors treated the data: TCRs in the repertoires were matched against a reference library of SARS-CoV-2-specific TCRs that had been generated with the MIRA antigen-specificity platform. Breadth was defined as the fraction of unique TCRs that were SARS-CoV-2-associated, and depth was defined as the fraction of total T cells that were SARS-CoV-2-associated. Using the MIRA data, each spike-specific TCR was mapped to the spike region that the TCR reacts to and placed in a CD4 or CD8 class. Log10-transformed breadth and depth values were compared by one-way ANOVA with Sidak's multiple comparisons tests. TCRdb re-hosts the immuneACCESS table, in-frame sequences only. Its copies lack some clones; in the studies checked, an unresolved V gene accounts for under half of them, and the cause for the rest is not known. The V and J calls and clone size were taken over from that table, and D and trimming were inferred from the DNA. The sample profile shows 90,000 to 150,000 clones; about nine tenths of them were found once. The ten largest clones take up about 2.5% of the sample.

The CDR3 sequence holds 17 residues, the cysteine and phenylalanine included. Only the CDR3 DNA is retained, 51 bases long and in frame from the first base. The germline V gene (reference sequence) supplies CDR1 LNHDA and CDR2 SQIVND. Clipping removes 6 bases from V and 2 bases from J, with 9 as the unmatched junction base count. This specimen's time point label, interpreted: about 28 days (+/-7) after the second vaccine dose. Because spike-specific TCR depth and breadth did not differ between the two schedules, AZD1222 recipients who got a second dose at roughly 4 weeks were pooled with those who got a second dose at roughly 12 weeks. The vaccinee samples were drawn from two UK trials, COV001 and COV002, one of which was a single-blind randomized controlled phase 2/3 trial testing AZD1222 (ChAdOx1 nCoV-19) in healthy adults. Trial participant PBMC samples were collected at day 0 and day 28 after the second dose for TCRbeta chain sequencing.

This receptor was obtained from an adult who received the AZD1222 COVID-19 vaccine. The specimen was peripheral blood, collected 28 days after the second AZD1222 dose. The rearranged segments are TRBV19 and TRBJ2-1; TRBD2 matches 11 bases in the middle. The DNA is as follows: TGTGCCAGTAGCACCTTACTAGCGGGGGCCACCTACAATGAGCAGTTCTTC. It is translated as CASSTLLAGATYNEQFF.